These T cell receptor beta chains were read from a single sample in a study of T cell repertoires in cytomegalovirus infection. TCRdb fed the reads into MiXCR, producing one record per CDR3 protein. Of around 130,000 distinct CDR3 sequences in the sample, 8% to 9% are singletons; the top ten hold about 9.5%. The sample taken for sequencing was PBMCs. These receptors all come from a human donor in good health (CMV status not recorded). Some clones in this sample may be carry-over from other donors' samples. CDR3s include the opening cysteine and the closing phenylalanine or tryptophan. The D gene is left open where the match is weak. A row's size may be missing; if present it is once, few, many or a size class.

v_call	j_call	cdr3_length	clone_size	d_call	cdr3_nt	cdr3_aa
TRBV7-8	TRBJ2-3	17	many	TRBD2	TGTGCCAGCAGCCCACTCGGGGAGGGGTCACTCACAGATACGCAGTATTTT	CASSPLGEGSLTDTQYF
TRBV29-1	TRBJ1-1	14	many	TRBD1	TGCAGCGTTGGGAGACAGGGTGGAAACACTGAAGCTTTCTTT	CSVGRQGGNTEAFF
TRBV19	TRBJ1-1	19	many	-	TGTGCCAGTAGTCTACTGAGGCCAGGGCGAGGTGGAATGAACACTGAAGCTTTCTTT	CASSLLRPGRGGMNTEAFF
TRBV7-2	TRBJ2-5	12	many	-	TGTGCCAGCAGCCCCCTCGGAGAGACCCAGTACTTC	CASSPLGETQYF
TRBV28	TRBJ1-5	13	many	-	TGTGCCAGCAGCCGGTGGGGCAATCAGCCCCAGCATTTT	CASSRWGNQPQHF
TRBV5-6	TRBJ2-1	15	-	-	TGTGCCAGCAGCCCCCGGAAAGCATCCTACAATGAGCAGTTCTTC	CASSPRKASYNEQFF
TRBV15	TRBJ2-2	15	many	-	TGTGCCACCAACACCGGGACCACGAACACCGGGGAGCTGTTTTTT	CATNTGTTNTGELFF
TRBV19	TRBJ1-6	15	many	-	TGTGCCAGTAGTATTACCCCAGGGACAAATTCACCCCTCCACTTT	CASSITPGTNSPLHF
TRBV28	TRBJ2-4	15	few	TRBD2	TGTGCCAGCAGGCCTTCTAGCGGGGGGAAAAACATTCAGTACTTC	CASRPSSGGKNIQYF
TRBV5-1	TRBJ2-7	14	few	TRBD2	TGCGCCAGCAGCGTGACTAGCGGGGGCTACGAGCAGTACTTC	CASSVTSGGYEQYF
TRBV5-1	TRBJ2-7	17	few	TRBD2	TGCGCCAGCAGCTTGGCCCCCAGCGGGGATCCTTCTAACGAGCAGTACTTC	CASSLAPSGDPSNEQYF
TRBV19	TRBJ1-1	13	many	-	TGTGCCAGTAGGGCGGACACCTACACTGAAGCTTTCTTT	CASRADTYTEAFF
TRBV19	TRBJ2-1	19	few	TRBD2	TGTGCCAGTAGTATGAGACTAGCGGGAGACGAAGTTCCCCACAATGAGCAGTTCTTC	CASSMRLAGDEVPHNEQFF